This note documents a single T cell receptor beta chain sequence. Its antigen is still unknown. This record belongs to a study of PD-L1 blockade in urothelial cancer. Study at large: Investigators checked blood 3 weeks (second dose) and 6 weeks after treatment start.

Germline CDR1 is MNHNS and CDR2 is SASEGT. This CDR3 has 14 residues. The J segment lost 3 bases and the V segment lost 8 bases, leaving 4 bases of the junction unmatched. Whole-study findings and limits: Below-median blood TCR clonality before treatment forecast better survival. Durable benefit accompanied greater 3-week expansion of tumor-associated blood clones.

It was locally advanced or metastatic urothelial carcinoma that patients had. Sequencing was performed with immunoSEQ multiplex PCR; in TCRdb, only in-frame clones are kept and a portion is missing. In the table there are about 76,000 clones, around 84% of which are singletons. The receptor was derived from a man between 65 and 85 years old with urothelial cancer. The J gene is TRBJ2-3, the V gene TRBV6-1; TRBD2 matches at 11 bases. Sequenced here: PBMCs, sampled around atezolizumab (anti-PD-L1) treatment. The CDR3 bases are TGTGCCAGCTCAGTAGCGGGGGGGACAGATACGCAGTATTTT. It specifies CASSVAGGTDTQYF.